This record covers a single T cell receptor beta chain. Its antigen is currently unknown. The CDR3 covers 15 residues. The V end lost 3 bases, the J end lost 0 bases, and 11 bases lay between the germline ends. CDR1 SGHAT and CDR2 FQNNGV come from the germline V gene. Assay: immunoSEQ multiplex PCR; the TCRdb copy retains only in-frame clones and omits some. This sample carries some 140,000 clones, around nine tenths of them seen once, and the ten largest clones take 18%. These data originate in a study of T cell responses to AZD1222 COVID-19 vaccine. Study findings and constraints: Reportedly, nearly half the spike-specific TCRs target unmutated variant regions. Possibly, clonal diversity was underestimated; donors were largely white British and included more females. CD4 TCRs covered the whole spike, strongest at regions 160-218 and 743-854. All repertoire sampling was performed exclusively after the peak T cell response.

The chain combines TRBV11-2 with TRBJ1-1; weak D call: TRBD1 (5 bases). This sample comprised peripheral blood, obtained on day 0 of AZD1222 vaccination. This clonotype originated in an adult in good health. CDR3 sequence: CASSFGQAMNTEAFF. CDR3 sequence (DNA): TGTGCCAGCAGCTTCGGACAAGCGATGAACACTGAAGCTTTCTTT.